Following are 20 T cell receptor beta chains from one sample sequenced in a study of shared clonotypes between healthy human individuals (dated by TCRdb to between 2020 and 2021). The library relied on the immunoSEQ multiplex PCR assay. As stored in TCRdb, this immuneACCESS dataset retains in-frame rearrangements with V and J assigned. A fraction of the clones does not appear; measured against another copy, unresolved V genes explain less than half of the discrepancy, and the remainder lacks a known reason. Recorded for this sample are roughly 2 million clones; approximately 95% of them occurred a single time. The ten most abundant clones make up about 1.1% of the sample. CD8 naive samples were CD45RO-negative cells positively selected for CCR7, giving a CD45RA+CCR7+ population that excluded TemRA cells. The sample consisted of naive CD8+ T cells sorted from blood. This sample's cell subset or site label indicates: CD45RA+CCR7+. These TCRs come from a man aged 18 to 29 in good health.

The chain has TRBV11-2 and TRBJ1-6; TRBD1 might be the D (5 bases). Germline V gene lookup returns CDR1 SGHAT and CDR2 FQNNGV. Trimming took off 3 bases at V and 8 bases at J, with 14 bases between the two ends. The CDR3 loop spans 15 amino acids. Here the CDR3 reads CASSLLGRGDSPLHF. CDR3 DNA: TGTGCCAGCAGCTTGTTAGGGCGGGGGGATTCACCCCTCCACTTT.

V is TRBV4-3 and J is TRBJ1-1; D not resolved. The germline CDR1 and CDR2 sequences are LGHNA and YSLEER. V was cut by 0 bases and J by 1 base, with 15 bases left in between. The CDR3 loop spans 17 amino acids. Here the CDR3 reads CASSQDGVSGENTEAFF. CDR3 DNA sequence: TGCGCCAGCAGCCAAGATGGTGTGTCTGGGGAGAACACTGAAGCTTTCTTT.

The rearrangement uses TRBV12-5 and TRBJ1-2; tentative D call: TRBD1 (5 bases). Trimming shortened V by 8 bases and J by 4 bases, and 14 bases separated the two germline ends. Germline CDR1 is LGHNT and CDR2 is FRNRAP. The CDR3 covers 13 residues. CDR3 nucleotide sequence: TGTGCTAGTTCTCTCGGGACGGGCTATGGCTACACCTTC. It is translated as CASSLGTGYGYTF.

V gene TRBV6-6 combines with J gene TRBJ2-1, with D perhaps matching TRBD2 (5 bases). V was pared by 5 bases and J by 10 bases, with 12 bases between. The germline V gene encodes CDR1 MNHNY and CDR2 SVGAGI (reference sequence). CDR3 length: 12 residues. CDR3 sequence: CASSTRLDEQFF. The CDR3 region has the DNA TGTGCCAGCAGTACTAGACTCGACGAGCAGTTCTTC.

The chain links TRBV7-9 to TRBJ2-1; D not certain. Deletions cut 5 bases from V and 7 bases from J, with 9 bases between. Per the germline V gene, CDR1 is SEHNR and CDR2 is FQNEAQ (reference sequence). This CDR3 is 12 amino acids long. The DNA of the CDR3 is TGTGCCAGCAGCCTTTCCCAGAATGAGCAGTTCTTC. It encodes CASSLSQNEQFF.

V usage is TRBV19 and J usage is TRBJ2-3; D gene ambiguous. Germline CDR1 is LNHDA and CDR2 is SQIVND (reference sequence). The CDR3 totals 16 residues. V was pared by 2 bases and J by 0 bases, with 12 bases between. The CDR3 loop is CASSIKIMGSTDTQYF. CDR3 coding DNA: TGTGCCAGTAGTATAAAGATTATGGGGAGCACAGATACGCAGTATTTT.

This clone was detected a few times. This specimen includes other DNA sequences encoding the same CDR3. The V call is TRBV5-1, the J call TRBJ2-5, with D unresolved. V was clipped by 0 bases and J by 2 bases, with 5 bases between them. The CDR3 spans 13 residues. The germline V gene has CDR1 SGHRS and CDR2 YFSETQ. Written as DNA, the CDR3 is TGCGCCAGCAGCTTGGGTCAGCAAGAGACCCAGTACTTC. This translates into CASSLGQQETQYF.

V usage is TRBV25-1 and J usage is TRBJ1-1; D not certain. Germline V CDR1 and CDR2: MGHDK, SYGVNS. Trimming took 3 bases from V and 9 from J, leaving 8 bases between them. CDR3 length: 11 amino acids. CDR3 nucleotides: TGTGCCAGCAGTGACGGAACTCAAGCTTTCTTT. This gives the protein CASSDGTQAFF.

CDR3 coding DNA: TGTGCCAGCAGCTCGTACCCTTTGGGGCTAGCGGATTACAATGAGCAGTTCTTC. It specifies CASSSYPLGLADYNEQFF. This sequence joins TRBV13 and TRBJ2-1; the match to TRBD2 covers 7 bases. This CDR3 has 18 residues. With 4 bases clipped from V and 4 bases from J, the junction kept 16 bases outside the gene matches. From germline, CDR1 is PRHDT and CDR2 FYEKMQ (reference sequence).

The rearrangement joins TRBV5-5 to TRBJ1-6, with D perhaps matching TRBD1 (6 bases). CDR1 is SGHKS and CDR2 is YYEKEE in the germline V gene (reference sequence). CDR3 length: 19 amino acids. Between the trimmed V and J ends, which lost 2 bases and 7 bases, there was a span of 25 bases. CDR3 nucleotides: TGTGCCAGCAGCTTAGGGGCAGGGGAAGAAATTTTGGTGAATTCACCCCTCCACTTT. This gives the protein CASSLGAGEEILVNSPLHF.

A single count supports this clone. The same CDR3 is also encoded by other DNA sequences in this sample. The chain recombines TRBV11-2 with TRBJ2-7, with 9 positions matching TRBD1. This CDR3 contains 14 residues. The germline gives CDR1 SGHAT, CDR2 FQNNGV. V trimming: 5 bases; J trimming: 6 bases; junction bases outside the gene matches: 8. In DNA, the CDR3 is TGTGCCAGCAGCCCCGGACAGGGGTTGGGCGAGCAGTACTTC. This encodes CASSPGQGLGEQYF.

The CDR3 region is CASSIPGLGADTQYF. The CDR3 DNA is TGTGCCAGTAGTATCCCGGGACTAGGAGCAGATACGCAGTATTTT. This rearrangement joins TRBV19 to TRBJ2-3; 8 bases are shared with TRBD2. Germline V CDR1 and CDR2: LNHDA, SQIVND (reference sequence). V lost 3 bases to trimming and J lost 4 bases; unmatched junction nucleotides: 6. This CDR3 comprises 15 residues.

This clone appeared a single time. The chain employs TRBV7-9 and TRBJ1-2, with D possibly TRBD1 on 5 matching bases. Germline V CDR1 and CDR2: SEHNR, FQNEAQ (reference sequence). Trimming took 4 bases from V and 3 from J, leaving 9 bases between them. The length of the CDR3 is 13 residues. CDR3 in DNA: TGTGCCAGCAGCTCGACAGTGGACTATGGCTACACCTTC. Translated: CASSSTVDYGYTF.

The gene calls are TRBV4-3 and TRBJ2-1; 9 bases agree with TRBD2. The CDR3 sequence is 17 residues long. In germline, CDR1 is LGHNA, CDR2 YSLEER. Trimming cost V 0 bases and J 7 bases; bases outside gene matches: 10. The CDR3 is CASSQEGLAGEDNEQFF. CDR3 coding DNA: TGCGCCAGCAGCCAAGAAGGGTTAGCGGGAGAGGATAATGAGCAGTTCTTC.

The CDR3 sequence is CASSPSTGVKRGSTDTQYF. CDR3 bases: TGTGCCAGCTCACCATCGACAGGGGTCAAGCGGGGGAGCACAGATACGCAGTATTTT. The V and J genes are TRBV18 and TRBJ2-3; D tentatively reads TRBD1 or TRBD2 (8 bases each). Between the trimmed V and J ends, which lost 2 bases and 0 bases, there was a span of 21 bases. Germline V gene lookup returns CDR1 KGHSH and CDR2 LQKENI. This CDR3 comprises 19 residues.

The table lists this clone with a count of one. V gene TRBV4-1 combines with J gene TRBJ2-1, with a weak D call TRBD1 (5 bases). Deletions cut 4 bases from V and 5 bases from J, with 15 bases between. Per the germline V gene, CDR1 is MGHRA and CDR2 is YSYEKL. This CDR3 comprises 15 residues. The CDR3 region is CASSLWLAGNNEQFF. The DNA for the CDR3 is TGCGCCAGCAGCCTCTGGTTGGCAGGGAACAATGAGCAGTTCTTC.

On this clone itself: This CDR3 is also generated by other DNA sequences in the sample. The genes are TRBV9 and TRBJ2-1; 13 positions agree with TRBD2. Unmatched junction bases numbered 3, after V lost 4 bases and J lost 5 bases. The CDR3 extends over 15 amino acids. The germline CDR1 and CDR2 sequences are SGDLS and YYNGEE. The CDR3 DNA sequence: TGTGCCAGCAGCCCGGGACTAGCGGGAAACAATGAGCAGTTCTTC. Amino acids: CASSPGLAGNNEQFF.

The sample holds one count of this clone. This chain connects TRBV23-1 to TRBJ2-3; TRBD1 matches 8 bases. TRBV23-1 is identified as an open reading frame with a role that is uncertain. This CDR3 has 15 residues. The J segment lost 4 bases and the V segment lost 7 bases, leaving 10 bases of the junction unmatched. The CDR3 here is CASTPDRVGADTQYF. Written as DNA, the CDR3 is TGCGCCAGCACTCCGGACAGGGTTGGGGCAGATACGCAGTATTTT.

CDR3 coding DNA: TGCGCCAGCAGCCAAGAGAACCTACTGGGCTATGGCTACACCTTC. It translates to CASSQENLLGYGYTF. The genes are TRBV4-1 and TRBJ1-2; D uncertain. Germline CDR1 is MGHRA and CDR2 is YSYEKL. Trimming took 0 bases from V and 4 from J, leaving 12 bases between them. The CDR3 has 15 residues.

This clone has just one count. V is TRBV19 and J is TRBJ1-2; TRBD1 matches 8 bases. CDR1 LNHDA and CDR2 SQIVND come from the germline V gene (reference sequence). CDR3 length equals 15 residues. V lost 5 bases and J lost 3; bases outside the gene matches: 8. CDR3: CASSLNGQGDYGYTF. As DNA, the CDR3 is TGTGCCAGTAGTCTAAACGGACAGGGCGACTATGGCTACACCTTC.